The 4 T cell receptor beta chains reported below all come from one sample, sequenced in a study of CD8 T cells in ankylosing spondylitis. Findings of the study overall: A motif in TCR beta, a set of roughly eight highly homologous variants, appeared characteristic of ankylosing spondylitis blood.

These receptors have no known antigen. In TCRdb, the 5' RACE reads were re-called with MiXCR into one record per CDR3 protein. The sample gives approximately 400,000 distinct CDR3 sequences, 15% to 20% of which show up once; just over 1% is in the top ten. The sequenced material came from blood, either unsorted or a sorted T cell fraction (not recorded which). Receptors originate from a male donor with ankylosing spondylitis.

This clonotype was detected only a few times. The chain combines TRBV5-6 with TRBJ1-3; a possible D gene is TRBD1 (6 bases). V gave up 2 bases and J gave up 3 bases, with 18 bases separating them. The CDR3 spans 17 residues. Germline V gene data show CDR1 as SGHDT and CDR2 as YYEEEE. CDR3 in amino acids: CASSFQLTGLLGNTIYF. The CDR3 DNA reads TGTGCCAGCAGCTTTCAATTGACAGGACTGCTTGGAAACACCATATATTTT.

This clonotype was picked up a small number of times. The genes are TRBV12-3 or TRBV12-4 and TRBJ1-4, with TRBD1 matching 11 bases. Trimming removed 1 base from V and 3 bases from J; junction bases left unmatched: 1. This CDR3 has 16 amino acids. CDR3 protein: CASSLGTGGPNEKLFF. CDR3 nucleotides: TGTGCCAGCAGTTTAGGGACAGGGGGCCCTAATGAAAAACTGTTTTTT.

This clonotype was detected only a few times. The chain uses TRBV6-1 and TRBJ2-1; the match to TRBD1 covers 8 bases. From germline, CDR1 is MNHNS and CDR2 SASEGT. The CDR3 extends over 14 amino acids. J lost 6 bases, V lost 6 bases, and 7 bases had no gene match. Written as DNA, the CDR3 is TGTGCCAGCAGCAGGACAGGGTTCGGCAATGAGCAGTTCTTC. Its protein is CASSRTGFGNEQFF.

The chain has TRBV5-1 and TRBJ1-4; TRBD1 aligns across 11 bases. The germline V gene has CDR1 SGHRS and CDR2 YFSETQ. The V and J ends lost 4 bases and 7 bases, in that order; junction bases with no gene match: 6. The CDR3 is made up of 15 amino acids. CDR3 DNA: TGCGCCAGCAGCCCCGGGACAGGGGGTGGTGAAAAACTGTTTTTT. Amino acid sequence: CASSPGTGGGEKLFF.